This TCR beta chain was recovered during a study of beta chain features in type 1 diabetes. The ends were cut back, 3 bases at V and 0 bases at J, with 21 bases in the middle. The length of the CDR3 is 20 residues. CDR1 and CDR2 from the germline V gene are ENHRY and SYGVKD. Study-wide results and limits: TCRB CDR3 length was moderately but significantly reduced in all four CD4+ subsets of Type 1 diabetes patients. There was no resolution here of whether HLA type influences TCRB rearrangement. Relative to healthy donors, patients appeared to have naive, central memory and Treg TCRB repertoires that were more similar.

Worth noting for this clone: Its antigen remains unidentified.

Donors contributed one heparinised blood draw apiece, averaging about 110 mL. Staining for CD45RO/CCR7/CD25/CD127/CD95/CD27 allowed sorting of CD4+ naive, central memory, regulatory and stem cell-like memory cells. Expressed TCRB transcripts were sequenced, since all the RNA that had been isolated was reverse transcribed. TCRdb's table, derived via immunoSEQ multiplex PCR, lists solely in-frame clones and lacks some. The sample holds 550,000 to 850,000 clones, about an eighth seen once. The chain uses TRBV10-3 and TRBJ2-6; D is undetermined. The origin of this receptor is a man between 18 and 35 years old with type 1 diabetes. Sequencing was carried out using naive CD4+ T cells from blood. The CDR3 is CAISDLLQSPLSSGANVLTF. CDR3 sequence (DNA): TGTGCCATCAGTGACCTACTTCAATCTCCTCTCTCCTCTGGGGCCAACGTCCTGACTTTC.